The rows below give T cell receptor beta chains drawn from one sample of a study of T-cell reconstitution after alpha-beta-depleted transplantation in children. In TCRdb, the PCR reads were re-called with MiXCR into one record per CDR3 protein. Found here are around 700,000 distinct CDR3 sequences, approximately 14% of them singletons; the top ten hold 0.65% to 0.9%. Source: PBMCs, taken before TCRalphabeta/CD19-depleted stem cell transplant. The receptors come from a girl aged 2 to 9 with congenital amegakaryocytic thrombocytopenia, due to receive a stem cell transplant. CDR3s include the opening cysteine and the closing phenylalanine or tryptophan. D genes are given only for firm matches. Only part of the rows carry a size: once, few, many, or a class if the clone is expanded.

v_gene	abundance	len	d_gene	j_gene	CDR3nt	CDR3aa
TRBV7-2	many	14	-	TRBJ2-7	TGTGCCAGCAGCTTAATTAACGTCCAGTACGAGCAGTACTTC	CASSLINVQYEQYF
TRBV20-1	-	14	-	TRBJ2-2	TGCAGTGCTAGAGACGACCAAGAAGCCGGGGAGCTGTTTTTT	CSARDDQEAGELFF
TRBV20-1	many	11	-	TRBJ1-2	TGCAGTGCTAGAGACGGCTATGGCTACACCTTC	CSARDGYGYTF
TRBV20-1	many	13	-	TRBJ1-2	TGCAGTGCTAGAGAGCCCGGGGGGTACGGCTACACCTTC	CSAREPGGYGYTF
TRBV24-1	many	15	TRBD1	TRBJ2-3	TGTGCCACCAGTGATTTGGCAGGGGGCGAAGATACGCAGTATTTT	CATSDLAGGEDTQYF
TRBV12-3/TRBV12-4	many	16	-	TRBJ2-7	TGTGCCAGCAGTTTGGGCCGGACTTTTACTACCTACGAGCAGTACTTC	CASSLGRTFTTYEQYF
TRBV5-5	-	16	-	TRBJ2-3	TGTGCCAGCAGCTTGGTGTCTGGCGATAACACAGATACGCAGTATTTT	CASSLVSGDNTDTQYF
TRBV5-1	many	16	-	TRBJ2-1	TGCGCCAGCAGCTTAATTGCGGCGGGCTCCTACAATGAGCAGTTCTTC	CASSLIAAGSYNEQFF
TRBV21-1	-	17	-	TRBJ2-5	TGTGCCAGCAGCTTCCCATGGCCGGGACTAGCTCGCGAGACCCAGTACTTC	CASSFPWPGLARETQYF
TRBV14	-	14	-	TRBJ2-2	TGTGCCAGCAGCCAAGATGGGGATGCCGGGGAGCTGTTTTTT	CASSQDGDAGELFF
TRBV11-3	-	13	TRBD1	TRBJ2-5	TGTGCCAGCAGCTCGGGACAGGGGTACACCCAGTACTTC	CASSSGQGYTQYF
TRBV4-2	many	16	TRBD2	TRBJ2-2	TGTGCCAGCAGCCTCAATCTAGCGGGAGGGACCGGGGAGCTGTTTTTT	CASSLNLAGGTGELFF
TRBV5-1	-	14	TRBD1	TRBJ2-1	TGCGCCAGCAGCCCCGGGACAGGGCGCATTGAGCAGTTCTTC	CASSPGTGRIEQFF
TRBV12-3/TRBV12-4	many	16	TRBD2	TRBJ2-2	TGTGCCAGCAGTACAAGACTAGCGGGAGTCACCGGGGAGCTGTTTTTT	CASSTRLAGVTGELFF
TRBV9	many	14	-	TRBJ2-3	TGTGCCAGCAGCGTAGAGTGGGCCACAGATACGCAGTATTTT	CASSVEWATDTQYF
TRBV7-2	few	12	-	TRBJ1-2	TGTGCCAGCAGCCAGAATAACTATGGCTACACCTTC	CASSQNNYGYTF
TRBV5-8	-	15	-	TRBJ1-1	TGTGCCAGCAGCTTGGAACCGCTCCTGAACACTGAAGCTTTCTTT	CASSLEPLLNTEAFF
TRBV20-1	many	14	TRBD2	TRBJ2-3	TGCAGTTCCGGACCTAGCGGGAATCTAGATACGCAGTATTTT	CSSGPSGNLDTQYF
TRBV29-1	many	13	-	TRBJ2-7	TGCAGCGTTGAGGGGGGTGTTCGTTACGAGCAGTACTTC	CSVEGGVRYEQYF
TRBV7-2	few	16	-	TRBJ2-1	TGTGCCAGCAGCTTTTATGAGGCGCCATCGTACAATGAGCAGTTCTTC	CASSFYEAPSYNEQFF
TRBV20-1	-	15	-	TRBJ2-3	TGCAGTGCTACCCTCGGGGAGCGGAACACAGATACGCAGTATTTT	CSATLGERNTDTQYF
TRBV20-1	many	18	TRBD2	TRBJ2-1	TGCAGTGCACCACCTGGGACTAGCGGGAAGAGCTCCTACAATGAGCAGTTCTTC	CSAPPGTSGKSSYNEQFF
TRBV12-3/TRBV12-4	many	14	-	TRBJ2-1	TGTGCCAGCAGCCGCGGGGTCTCCTACAATGAGCAGTTCTTC	CASSRGVSYNEQFF
TRBV6-1	many	17	TRBD1	TRBJ1-1	TGTGCCAGCAGTGCTAGGACAGGGATAGTCGGGAACACTGAAGCTTTCTTT	CASSARTGIVGNTEAFF
TRBV9	-	13	-	TRBJ2-7	TGTGCCAGCAGCGGGGGTGTTTCCTACGAGCAGTACTTC	CASSGGVSYEQYF
TRBV20-1	-	12	-	TRBJ1-2	TGCAGTGCTAGAAGGCCTGGAGGAGGCTACACCTTC	CSARRPGGGYTF
TRBV12-3/TRBV12-4	many	15	-	TRBJ2-1	TGTGCCAGCAGTTTTGGGGCACCCTCCTACAATGAGCAGTTCTTC	CASSFGAPSYNEQFF
TRBV9	-	14	-	TRBJ2-3	TGTGCCAGCAGCGTAAAGCAATGGACAGATACGCAGTATTTT	CASSVKQWTDTQYF
TRBV20-1	many	13	TRBD1	TRBJ2-3	TGCAGTGTTCCCAGGGGGCCCACAGATACGCAGTATTTT	CSVPRGPTDTQYF
TRBV7-2	many	15	-	TRBJ2-5	TGTGCCAGCAGCTCAGTACAGAATCCCCAAGAGACCCAGTACTTC	CASSSVQNPQETQYF
TRBV5-1	many	13	-	TRBJ2-7	TGCGCCAGCAGCTTGGAGGTAACCTACGAGCAGTACTTC	CASSLEVTYEQYF
TRBV5-5	-	15	TRBD1	TRBJ2-7	TGTGCCAGCAGCTTGACGGACAGGGGGACCTACGAGCAGTACTTC	CASSLTDRGTYEQYF
TRBV7-9	-	15	-	TRBJ2-3	TGTGCCAGCAGCTTACCACCAACCCTAGGGGATACGCAGTATTTT	CASSLPPTLGDTQYF
TRBV7-9	few	15	TRBD1	TRBJ2-7	TGTGCCAGCAGCCCCATTGGACAGGTCGGTAACGAGCAGTACTTC	CASSPIGQVGNEQYF
TRBV12-3/TRBV12-4	-	18	TRBD2	TRBJ2-5	TGTGCCAGCAGTTTAGAGGATTGGACTAGCGGGATGGCAGAGTCCCAGTACTTC	CASSLEDWTSGMAESQYF
TRBV25-1	many	14	TRBD2	TRBJ2-7	TGTGCCAGCAGATCTGCGGGGGTAAACTACGAGCAGTACTTC	CASRSAGVNYEQYF
TRBV6-5	many	14	-	TRBJ2-7	TGTGCCAGCAGTTACTCAGCCACCACCTACGAGCAGTACTTC	CASSYSATTYEQYF
TRBV5-1	few	14	TRBD2	TRBJ2-7	TGCGCCAGCAGTAGTGCGGGAGGCCCCTACGAGCAGTACTTC	CASSSAGGPYEQYF
TRBV3-1	many	15	TRBD2	TRBJ2-3	TGTGCCAGCAGCCGTCTGACTAGCGGGAGCGATACGCAGTATTTT	CASSRLTSGSDTQYF
TRBV29-1	many	11	-	TRBJ2-2	TGCAGCGTTGAATCCCTCGGGGAGCTGTTTTTT	CSVESLGELFF
TRBV5-1	-	17	TRBD1	TRBJ2-7	TGCGCCAGCAGCTTGGTACCCCTCGGGACAGGAAGCTACGAGCAGTACTTC	CASSLVPLGTGSYEQYF
TRBV7-9	few	14	TRBD1	TRBJ2-1	TGTGCCAGCAGCTCAGAAGGGACAGGCGATGAGCAGTTCTTC	CASSSEGTGDEQFF
TRBV5-1	-	17	-	TRBJ2-2	TGCGCCAGCAGCTGGACCAGGGTCGGACAGAACACCGGGGAGCTGTTTTTT	CASSWTRVGQNTGELFF
TRBV29-1	few	13	-	TRBJ2-5	TGCAGCGCCCGCCCGGCAGGGCGAGAGACCCAGTACTTC	CSARPAGRETQYF
TRBV3-1	-	16	-	TRBJ1-1	TGTGCCAGCAGCCAAGTCAGGCGCGGGTCCCCCTTGGGGGCTTTCTTT	CASSQVRRGSPLGAFF
TRBV4-1	many	14	TRBD2	TRBJ2-1	TGCGCCAGCAGACACCTTAGCGGGACAAATGAGCAGTTCTTC	CASRHLSGTNEQFF
TRBV12-3/TRBV12-4	few	16	TRBD2	TRBJ2-3	TGTGCCAGCAGTTTGGATGACCGCGGGAGGCTTCATACGCAGTATTTT	CASSLDDRGRLHTQYF
TRBV5-1	few	14	-	TRBJ2-2	TGCGCCAGCAGCGAGACTTTGAACACCGGGGAGCTGTTTTTT	CASSETLNTGELFF
TRBV20-1	many	14	-	TRBJ1-1	TGCAGTGCCCGTCCGGGCCACTCGAACACTGAAGCTTTCTTT	CSARPGHSNTEAFF
TRBV7-9	few	14	-	TRBJ1-4	TGTGCCAGCAGCTCCGGGATACACCAGGGAAAACTGTTTTTT	CASSSGIHQGKLFF
TRBV4-2	few	15	-	TRBJ2-5	TGTGCCAGCAGCCAAGATACGACTAGCCAAGAGACCCAGTACTTC	CASSQDTTSQETQYF
TRBV14	-	17	TRBD2	TRBJ2-1	TGTGCCAGCAGCCAGGCCTGGGGACTAGCCGGGGGGGATGAGCAGTTCTTC	CASSQAWGLAGGDEQFF
TRBV10-3	many	18	TRBD2	TRBJ2-1	TGTGCCATCAGTGAGTCGGGGAAGACTAGCGGGAGGGTAAGTGAGCAGTTCTTC	CAISESGKTSGRVSEQFF
TRBV25-1	-	13	TRBD2	TRBJ2-1	TGTGCCAGCACGCGGGAGGGGTTGAATGAGCAGTTCTTC	CASTREGLNEQFF
TRBV7-3	-	15	-	TRBJ2-3	TGTGCCAGCAGCACAAGGGGCAGCTACACAGATACGCAGTATTTT	CASSTRGSYTDTQYF
TRBV5-1	-	16	TRBD1	TRBJ2-7	TGCGCCAGCAGCTTGGGATGGGGACAGGGAGCCTACGAGCAGTACTTC	CASSLGWGQGAYEQYF
TRBV5-1	many	13	-	TRBJ2-3	TGCGCCAGCAGCTCGCCCGTAGCCGATACGCAGTATTTT	CASSSPVADTQYF